Listed below are T cell receptor beta chains from one sample, sequenced in a study of OX40 agonist ivuxolimab in advanced cancers. Clones were sequenced by immunoSEQ multiplex PCR, and TCRdb holds only the in-frame ones, with some missing. The table lists some 26,000 clones, 75% to 85% of them singletons. The material sequenced was CD4+ or CD8+ T cells sorted from blood, taken in a trial of the OX40 agonist ivuxolimab. Receptors were obtained from an adult with an advanced solid tumor such as melanoma, head and neck, liver or kidney cancer. CDR3s include the opening cysteine and the closing phenylalanine or tryptophan. Each record gives: V gene, D gene, clone size, J gene, CDR3 DNA, CDR3 protein. A D gene is named only where the DNA matches it firmly. Size values are once, few and many counts, or a class for expanded clones, and some rows have none.

V: TRBV9
D: NA
size: NA
J: TRBJ2-2
DNA: TGTGCCAGCAGCACCACCGTGGGGGAGAACACCGGGGAGCTGTTTTTT
CDR3: CASSTTVGENTGELFF

V: TRBV12-5
D: NA
size: NA
J: TRBJ2-5
DNA: TGTGCTAGTGGTACCTCTTTTAGGACGGGAGTTGTTGAGACCCAGTACTTC
CDR3: CASGTSFRTGVVETQYF

V: TRBV5-1
D: TRBD2
size: NA
J: TRBJ2-5
DNA: TGCGCCAGCAGCTTTTACCCGGGAGGAGAGACCCAGTACTTC
CDR3: CASSFYPGGETQYF

V: TRBV7-6
D: NA
size: NA
J: TRBJ1-5
DNA: TGTGCCAGCAGCCCCTCGACAGATAGCAATCAGCCCCAGCATTTT
CDR3: CASSPSTDSNQPQHF

V: TRBV7-8
D: NA
size: NA
J: TRBJ2-3
DNA: TGTGCCAGCACCCGCGGCAGCAGCACAGATACGCAGTATTTT
CDR3: CASTRGSSTDTQYF

V: TRBV19
D: NA
size: NA
J: TRBJ1-4
DNA: TGTGCCAGTAGTATAGGATCGGCCAGAGCTAATGAAAAACTGTTTTTT
CDR3: CASSIGSARANEKLFF

V: TRBV4-1
D: NA
size: once
J: TRBJ2-5
DNA: TGCGCCAGCAGCCAAGTAACAGGGTCGGGGGAGACCCAGTACTTC
CDR3: CASSQVTGSGETQYF

V: TRBV11-3
D: NA
size: NA
J: TRBJ2-5
DNA: TGTGCCAGCAGCTCAGAAGAGACCCAGTACTTC
CDR3: CASSSEETQYF

V: TRBV5-1
D: NA
size: NA
J: TRBJ2-5
DNA: TGCGCCAGCAAGGACCACCAAGAGACCCAGTACTTC
CDR3: CASKDHQETQYF

V: TRBV18
D: NA
size: few
J: TRBJ2-1
DNA: TGTGCCAGCCAGGTCGGGGATGAGCAGTTCTTC
CDR3: CASQVGDEQFF

V: TRBV7-9
D: TRBD2
size: NA
J: TRBJ2-3
DNA: TGTGCCAGCAGCGGGACCGACACTAGCGATAACACAGATACGCAGTATTTT
CDR3: CASSGTDTSDNTDTQYF

V: TRBV5-1
D: NA
size: NA
J: TRBJ1-1
DNA: TGCGCCAGCAGCCTTCGGGGGCAGAACACTGAAGCTTTCTTT
CDR3: CASSLRGQNTEAFF

V: TRBV7-2
D: NA
size: NA
J: TRBJ2-1
DNA: TGTGCCAGCAGCTCATATCCCTACGGTTCCTACAATGAGCAGTTCTTC
CDR3: CASSSYPYGSYNEQFF

V: TRBV28
D: NA
size: medium-sized
J: TRBJ2-1
DNA: TGTGCCAGCAGTTCGCTCAATGAGCAGTTCTTC
CDR3: CASSSLNEQFF

V: TRBV11-2
D: NA
size: NA
J: TRBJ1-2
DNA: TGTGCCAGCAGCTTAGGGACGGACTATGGCTACACCTTC
CDR3: CASSLGTDYGYTF

V: TRBV4-1
D: NA
size: NA
J: TRBJ2-3
DNA: TGCGCCAGCAGCCAAGATCAGGAGGGACCTCGGGTATCAGATACGCAGTATTTT
CDR3: CASSQDQEGPRVSDTQYF

V: TRBV16
D: NA
size: few
J: TRBJ1-2
DNA: TGTGCCAGCAGCCAAGGGGGCGGTTATGGCTACACCTTC
CDR3: CASSQGGGYGYTF

V: TRBV29-1
D: NA
size: NA
J: TRBJ1-2
DNA: TGCAGCGTTGTGGGGGGCTCAGATGGTGGCTACACCTTC
CDR3: CSVVGGSDGGYTF

V: TRBV19
D: TRBD1
size: NA
J: TRBJ2-5
DNA: TGTGCCAGTAGCACGAAGGACAGGGGGTTGGAGACCCAGTACTTC
CDR3: CASSTKDRGLETQYF

V: TRBV7-9
D: NA
size: NA
J: TRBJ2-2
DNA: TGTGCCAGCACCCCCCCTACGGGCGGATACACCGGGGAGCTGTTTTTT
CDR3: CASTPPTGGYTGELFF

V: TRBV7-3
D: TRBD2
size: NA
J: TRBJ2-1
DNA: TGTGCCAGCAGCCTCACTAGCGGGGGGATTTACAATGAGCAGTTCTTC
CDR3: CASSLTSGGIYNEQFF

V: TRBV5-4
D: NA
size: NA
J: TRBJ1-2
DNA: TGTGCCAGCAGCTTGGTTTTGGGCTATGGCTACACCTTC
CDR3: CASSLVLGYGYTF

V: TRBV28
D: TRBD1
size: NA
J: TRBJ2-3
DNA: TGTGCCAGCGAGGACCCCGGGACAGGGCTCACAGATACGCAGTATTTT
CDR3: CASEDPGTGLTDTQYF

V: TRBV7-3
D: TRBD2
size: NA
J: TRBJ2-3
DNA: TGTGCCAGCAGTCTGGGCCCGGGACTAGCGGACACAGATACGCAGTATTTT
CDR3: CASSLGPGLADTDTQYF

V: TRBV9
D: TRBD1
size: NA
J: TRBJ2-7
DNA: TGTGCCAGCAGCGTAGCTTTTGGCAGGGGGAACGAGCAGTACTTC
CDR3: CASSVAFGRGNEQYF

V: TRBV2
D: NA
size: NA
J: TRBJ1-4
DNA: TGTGCCAGCAGTCTATCCGGGACCGGGAATGAAAAACTGTTTTTT
CDR3: CASSLSGTGNEKLFF